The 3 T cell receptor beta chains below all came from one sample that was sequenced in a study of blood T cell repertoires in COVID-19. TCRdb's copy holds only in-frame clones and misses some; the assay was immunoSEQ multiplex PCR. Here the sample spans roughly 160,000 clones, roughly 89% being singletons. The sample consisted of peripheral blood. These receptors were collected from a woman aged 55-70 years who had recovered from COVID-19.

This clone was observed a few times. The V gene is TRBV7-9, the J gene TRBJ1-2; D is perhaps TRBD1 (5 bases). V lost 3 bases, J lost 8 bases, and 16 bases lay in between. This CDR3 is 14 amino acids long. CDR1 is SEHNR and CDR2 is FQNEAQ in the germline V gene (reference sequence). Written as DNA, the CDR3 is TGTGCCAGCAGCTTGGGGCACTCGGTCATGGGCTACACCTTC. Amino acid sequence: CASSLGHSVMGYTF.

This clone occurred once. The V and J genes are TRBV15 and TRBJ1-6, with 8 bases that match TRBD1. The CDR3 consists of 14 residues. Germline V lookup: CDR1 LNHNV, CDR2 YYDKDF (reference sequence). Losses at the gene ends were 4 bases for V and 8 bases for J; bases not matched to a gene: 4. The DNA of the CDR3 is TGTGCCACCAGCATTACAGGGGGTGATTCACCCCTCCACTTT. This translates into CATSITGGDSPLHF. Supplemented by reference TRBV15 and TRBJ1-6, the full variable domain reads DAMVIQNPRYQVTQFGKPVTLSCSQTLNHNVMYWYQQKSSQAPKLLFHYYDKDFNNEADTPDNFQSRRPNTSFCFLDIRSPGLGDTAMYLCATSITGGDSPLHFGNGTRLTVT.

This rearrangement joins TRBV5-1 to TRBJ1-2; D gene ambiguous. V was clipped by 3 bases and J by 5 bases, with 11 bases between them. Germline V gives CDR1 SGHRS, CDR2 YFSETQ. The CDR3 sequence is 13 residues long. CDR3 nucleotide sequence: TGCGCCAGCAGCTCAGACTCAAGTTATGGCTACACCTTC. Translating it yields CASSSDSSYGYTF.